These 29 T cell receptor beta chains share one sample of origin, sequenced in a study of tumor-infiltrating lymphocytes in primary liver carcinoma (dated by TCRdb to the late 2010s). TRIzol reagent was used to extract blood RNA from unsorted whole blood, while the DNeasy Blood & Tissue kit provided the germline DNA. The instrument given in TCRdb is Illumina HiSeq 2500. TCRbeta-specific cDNA was reverse-transcribed from approximately 460 ng total RNA using a constant-region primer and ProtoScript II reverse transcriptase. The TCRbeta libraries were prepared through three rounds of nested multiplex PCR following a slightly modified ARM-PCR procedure. Each of the first two PCR rounds ran for about 11 cycles using multiplex TRBV1-TRBV30 forward primers together with a Cbeta reverse primer. The public sequencing data were trimmed at Q25 with fastp and processed into clonotypes with MiXCR by TCRdb, which kept only in-frame beta chains. Rows with a matching CDR3 protein are joined into one entry that keeps the most common DNA and genes. This sample comprises approximately 330,000 distinct CDR3 sequences, approximately 65% of them detected only once. The top ten constitute 5.5% to 8% of the sample.

The sequenced sample consisted of peripheral blood. The receptors were sampled from a man aged 35 to 55 with primary liver carcinoma and hepatitis B virus infection.

In regard to this clonotype: The germline gene is not matched at one end of the junction; a read error may be the cause. The chain recombines TRBV11-2 with TRBJ2-5; perhaps D is TRBD1 or TRBD2 (5 bases each). Germline CDR1 and CDR2: SGHAT and FQNNGV. The CDR3 sequence is 14 residues long. The CDR3 sequence: CASSLDAGQGTHYF. The CDR3 DNA follows: TGTGCCAGCAGCTTAGATGCAGGGCAAGGGACCCACTACTTC.

CDR3 sequence reads: CASSLDGDRVHEQYF. The CDR3 bases are TGTGCCAGCAGCTTAGACGGTGACAGGGTCCACGAGCAGTACTTC. The chain employs TRBV13 and TRBJ2-7, with 7 bases matching TRBD1. CDR1 is PRHDT, CDR2 FYEKMQ, per germline (reference sequence). This CDR3 has 15 residues. With V trimmed by 1 base and J by 5 bases, 8 bases remained unmatched.

This clonotype has at least ten counts. This chain connects TRBV5-6 to TRBJ2-5; D is undetermined. V dropped 1 base and J dropped 4 bases, with 2 bases sitting between them. CDR1 is SGHDT and CDR2 is YYEEEE in the germline V gene. This CDR3 is 11 amino acids long. The CDR3 spells CASSLSETQYF. For the CDR3, the DNA is TGTGCCAGCAGCTTGTCAGAGACCCAGTACTTC.

The chain employs TRBV11-2 and TRBJ2-7; 8 bases line up with TRBD2. The CDR3 runs 17 residues. Losses at the gene ends were 3 bases for V and 7 bases for J; bases not matched to a gene: 17. Germline values: CDR1 SGHAT, CDR2 FQNNGV. In DNA, the CDR3 is TGTGCCAGCAGCTTTTTCCTTACCGGGGGGGCCTTAGCTGAGCAGTACTTC. This translates into CASSFFLTGGALAEQYF.

Of note for this clonotype: A much more abundant neighbour one base away suggests this may be a read error. V gene TRBV29-1 combines with J gene TRBJ2-7; 10 bases match TRBD2. The length of the CDR3 is 13 residues. Germline CDR1 SQVTM, CDR2 ANQGSEA. The DNA for the CDR3 is TGCAGCGTCACTAGCGGGAAAACTTACGAGGAGTACTTC. Translated, it gives CSVTSGKTYEEYF.

As to this clonotype: A read error may explain this, as a much larger clone is one base away. The V and J genes are TRBV6-2 or TRBV6-3 and TRBJ1-6; D gene unclear. The CDR3 loop spans 16 amino acids. The germline CDR1 and CDR2 sequences are MNHEY and SVGEGT. In nucleotides, the CDR3 is TGTGCCAGCAGTTACGATGGGATCAGAGTGAATTCACCCCTCCAATTT. Protein: CASSYDGIRVNSPLQF.

For this clonotype: A read error may account for a junction end that differs from germline. The DNA of the CDR3 is TGTGTCAGCAGTGAAGGTGAAGCAAGTCGTGGCTACACCTTC. This codes for CVSSEGEASRGYTF. This chain links TRBV6-1 with TRBJ1-2; no definite D call. CDR1 is MNHNS, CDR2 SASEGT, per germline. The CDR3 totals 14 residues.

Comment on this clonotype: An end of the junction differs from the germline gene, which may be a read error. V is TRBV6-1 and J is TRBJ1-1; D is undetermined. The V gene's germline CDR1 is MNHNS and CDR2 SASEGT. The CDR3 spans 12 residues. This CDR3 is CASVQDDTDAFF. For the CDR3, the DNA is TGTGCCAGCGTCCAGGATGATACTGACGCTTTCTTT.

Turning to this clonotype: One end of the junction fails to match germline, which may point to a read error. The rearrangement links TRBV10-2 to TRBJ2-1; no clear D. Germline V gene data show CDR1 as WSHSY and CDR2 as SAAADI. The CDR3 sequence is 13 residues long. The CDR3 sequence is CTSSEQVSNEQFF. CDR3 nucleotides: TGCACCAGCAGTGAACAAGTTTCCAATGAGCAGTTCTTC.

As to this clonotype: Lacking the conserved final phenylalanine or tryptophan, this CDR3 likely reflects a read error. The DNA is omitted, as the CDR3 cannot be located on it reliably, and the CDR3 follows TCRdb's listing. This chain joins TRBV11-2 and TRBJ1-1; TRBD1 is taken as the D call from the table, unchecked against the DNA. With termini counted, the CDR3 has 15 amino acids. Germline CDR1 and CDR2: SGHAT and FQNNGV. CDR3 region: CASSNGQGASGEASS.

A note on this clonotype: This clone may be a read error of a much larger clone one base away. CDR3 bases: TGTGCCAGCAGCTTAGGGGCGCTGGGCGATGAGCAGTACTTC. It encodes CASSLGALGDEQYF. This rearrangement joins TRBV5-6 to TRBJ2-7; D possibly corresponds to TRBD1 (5 bases). The CDR3 runs 14 residues. Looked up from germline, CDR1 is SGHDT and CDR2 is YYEEEE. The ends were cut back, 2 bases at V and 7 bases at J, with 16 bases in the middle.

Comment on this clonotype: At one of its ends the junction is not consistent with the germline gene, which may arise from a read error. The chain carries TRBV6-6 and TRBJ2-5; the match to TRBD1 covers 7 bases. The CDR3 contains 15 residues. Germline V gene sequence: CDR1 MNHNY, CDR2 SVGAGI (reference sequence). CDR3 coding DNA: TGTGCCAGCAGTTACGGGGGACAGACCCAAAAGACCCAGTACTTC. It specifies CASSYGGQTQKTQYF.

In the case of this clonotype: One end of the junction does not line up with germline, which may come from a read error. The V and J genes are TRBV9 and TRBJ2-3; TRBD2 matches 10 bases. Germline V gene lookup returns CDR1 SGDLS and CDR2 YYNGEE. The CDR3 is 16 amino acids. This CDR3 is CASSAGLADLTDMQYF. In DNA form, the CDR3 reads TGTGCCAGCAGCGCCGGACTAGCGGATCTCACAGATATGCAGTATTTT. The variable domain in full, completed from reference TRBV9 and TRBJ2-3, reads DSGVTQTPKHLITATGQRVTLRCSPRSGDLSVYWYQQSLDQGLQFLIQYYNGEERAKGNILERFSAQQFPDLHSELNLSSLELGDSALYFCASSAGLADLTDMQYFGPGTRLTVL.

Of note for this clonotype: The junction differs from germline at one of its ends, possibly a read error. The rearrangement joins TRBV12-3 or TRBV12-4 to TRBJ1-5; D might be TRBD1 (5 bases). The CDR3 consists of 16 residues. CDR3 in DNA: TGTGTCAGCAGCCCCTCCTCGGGGGGAAGCAATCAGCCCCAGCATTTT. As protein: CVSSPSSGGSNQPQHF.

This clonotype has only one observation. The chain is built from TRBV20-1 and TRBJ2-5, with D possibly matching TRBD1 (6 bases). Between the trimmed V and J ends, which lost 6 bases and 3 bases, there was a span of 17 bases. The CDR3 is 14 amino acids. Germline V gene data show CDR1 as DFQATT and CDR2 as SNEGSKA (reference sequence). Here the CDR3 reads CSAIGLWTEETQYF. The CDR3 region has the DNA TGCAGTGCCATCGGCCTCTGGACAGAAGAGACCCAGTACTTC.

In regard to this clonotype: Germline and junction disagree at one end, which may indicate a read error. The chain carries TRBV6-6 and TRBJ2-4; 7 nucleotides line up with TRBD1. The CDR3 consists of 17 residues. Germline V gene data show CDR1 as MNHNY and CDR2 as SVGAGI (reference sequence). DNA of the CDR3: TGTGCCAGCAGTTACTCGACAGGGCGTCTAGCCGAAAACATTCAGTACTTC. This sequence encodes CASSYSTGRLAENIQYF.

A few counts support this clonotype. This chain uses TRBV11-2 with TRBJ2-1; TRBD2 matches at 11 bases. Unmatched junction bases numbered 6, after V lost 5 bases and J lost 6 bases. Germline V CDR1 and CDR2: SGHAT, FQNNGV. The CDR3 loop spans 15 amino acids. This CDR3 is CASSPGTSGRNEQFF. The DNA for the CDR3 is TGTGCCAGCAGCCCAGGGACTAGCGGTCGCAATGAGCAGTTCTTC.

In its sample, this clonotype was seen many times. The CDR3 DNA sequence: TGCAGCGGACGACAGGCAGGTGGGGATGGCTACACCTTC. Encoded protein: CSGRQAGGDGYTF. V gene TRBV29-1 combines with J gene TRBJ1-2; possible D gene TRBD1, 6 bases. Germline CDR1 is SQVTM and CDR2 is ANQGSEA. The CDR3 contains 13 residues. Trimming removed 7 bases from V and 6 bases from J, with 18 bases in between.

As concerns this clonotype: Compared with germline, one end of the junction differs, possibly owing to a read error. The chain links TRBV11-2 to TRBJ2-5; possible D gene TRBD2, 5 bases. Near its end, the DNA agrees better with TRBJ2-1, so the J call may be wrong. Germline loops: CDR1 SGHAT, CDR2 FQNNGV. The CDR3 totals 14 residues. CDR3 coding DNA: TGCGCCAGCAGCTTAAAGGTGAACGGGGAGACCCAGTTCTTC. This gives the protein CASSLKVNGETQFF.

In this sample, this clonotype turned up once. The chain has TRBV11-2 and TRBJ1-1, with D possibly matching TRBD1 (5 bases). The CDR3 has 14 residues. The germline gives CDR1 SGHAT, CDR2 FQNNGV. V was cut by 8 bases and J by 0 bases, with 13 bases left in between. The DNA of the CDR3 is TGTGCCAGCTCTGGCAGCAGGGTGAACACTGAAGCTTTCTTT. It translates to CASSGSRVNTEAFF.

On this clonotype: The junction differs from germline at one of its ends, possibly a read error. V and J are TRBV5-1 and TRBJ2-7, with D possibly being TRBD2 (6 bases). The CDR3 runs to 13 residues. Germline V gene sequence: CDR1 SGHRS, CDR2 YFSETQ. The DNA of the CDR3 is TGCTCCAGCAGCCTCGGGACTGTCTACGAGCAGTACTTC. Residues: CSSSLGTVYEQYF.

To note about this clonotype: A read error is possible here, since a much larger clone lies one base away. The chain recombines TRBV6-5 with TRBJ1-1; perhaps TRBD1 as D (5 bases). Deletions cut 1 base from V and 1 base from J, with 10 bases between. CDR3 length: 15 residues. The germline V gene encodes CDR1 MNHEY and CDR2 SVGAGI. The CDR3 bases are TGTGCCAGCAGTTACTTAGGGACGGCGAACACTGAAGCTTTCTTT. Residues: CASSYLGTANTEAFF.

The chain employs TRBV5-1 and TRBJ1-2; 12 bases align to TRBD1. This CDR3 is built from 15 residues. Trimming removed 1 base from V and 8 bases from J; junction bases left unmatched: 6. Germline CDR1 is SGHRS and CDR2 is YFSETQ. The CDR3 is CASSLLGQGALGYTF. The CDR3 DNA reads as TGCGCCAGCAGCTTGTTGGGACAGGGGGCGTTGGGCTACACCTTC.

This chain joins TRBV11-2 and TRBJ2-1; 7 nucleotides match TRBD2. The CDR3 length is 15 residues. The germline gives CDR1 SGHAT, CDR2 FQNNGV. V trimming: 5 bases; J trimming: 10 bases; junction bases outside the gene matches: 14. The CDR3: CASSPQWEGLGEQFF. CDR3 DNA sequence: TGTGCCAGCAGCCCACAGTGGGAGGGATTGGGAGAGCAGTTCTTC. The full variable domain, in which reference TRBV11-2 and TRBJ2-1 provide the parts outside the CDR3, is EAGVAQSPRYKIIEKRQSVAFWCNPISGHATLYWYQQILGQGPKLLIQFQNNGVVDDSQLPKDRFSAERLKGVDSTLKIQPAKLEDSAVYLCASSPQWEGLGEQFFGPGTRLTVL.

The rearrangement links TRBV6-1 to TRBJ1-1; D gene ambiguous. The CDR3 contains 12 residues. V was shortened by 5 bases and J by 3 bases, with 7 bases between the two germline ends. CDR1 is MNHNS, CDR2 SASEGT, per germline. CDR3 DNA: TGTGCCAGCAGTCTCCCGTACACTGAAGCTTTCTTT. The encoded protein is CASSLPYTEAFF.

As concerns this clonotype: It may be a read error: a sequence one base away is much more abundant. This chain links TRBV7-9 with TRBJ1-4; no clear D gene. From germline, CDR1 is SEHNR and CDR2 FQNEAQ (reference sequence). V was shortened by 1 base and J by 3 bases, with 9 bases between the two germline ends. The length of the CDR3 is 15 residues. The CDR3 region is CASSLGDPANEKLFF. In DNA form, the CDR3 reads TGTGCCAGCAGCTTAGGTGATCCGGCTAATGAAAAACTGTTTTTT.

This clonotype occurred once. With a much larger clone just one base away, this may be a read error. This rearrangement joins TRBV7-9 to TRBJ2-7; D ambiguous. Trimming removed 0 bases from V and 13 bases from J, with 16 bases in between. This CDR3 is 13 amino acids long. Looked up from germline, CDR1 is SEHNR and CDR2 is FQNEAQ (reference sequence). CDR3 bases: TGTGCCAGCAGCTTAGCGGTAGAGCTCGGGCATTACTTC. Translating gives CASSLAVELGHYF.

Of note for this clonotype: A much larger clone is a single base away; this may be a read error. The J gene is TRBJ2-1, the V gene TRBV5-5; TRBD2 matches 13 bases. V shed 5 bases and J 5 bases; nucleotides not matched to a gene: 7. This CDR3 region has 16 residues. The germline CDR1 and CDR2 sequences are SGHKS and YYEKEE (reference sequence). In DNA, the CDR3 is TGTGCCAGCAGGAACGGACTAGCGGGAGTCCACAATGAGCAGTTCTTC. Its translation: CASRNGLAGVHNEQFF. Full variable domain (missing parts from reference TRBV5-5 and TRBJ2-1): DAGVTQSPTHLIKTRGQQVTLRCSPISGHKSVSWYQQVLGQGPQFIFQYYEKEERGRGNFPDRFSARQFPNYSSELNVNALLLGDSALYLCASRNGLAGVHNEQFFGPGTRLTVL.

As regards this clonotype: This could be a read error, since a much larger clone is one nucleotide away. The CDR3 sequence: CASSSRTGLFQYF. DNA of the CDR3: TGTGCCAGCAGTTCCAGGACAGGGCTTTTCCAGTACTTC. V is TRBV12-3 or TRBV12-4 and J is TRBJ2-5; 8 nucleotides match TRBD1. The junction had 8 bases not matched to a gene; V was cut back by 4 bases and J by 10 bases. The CDR3 extends over 13 amino acids.